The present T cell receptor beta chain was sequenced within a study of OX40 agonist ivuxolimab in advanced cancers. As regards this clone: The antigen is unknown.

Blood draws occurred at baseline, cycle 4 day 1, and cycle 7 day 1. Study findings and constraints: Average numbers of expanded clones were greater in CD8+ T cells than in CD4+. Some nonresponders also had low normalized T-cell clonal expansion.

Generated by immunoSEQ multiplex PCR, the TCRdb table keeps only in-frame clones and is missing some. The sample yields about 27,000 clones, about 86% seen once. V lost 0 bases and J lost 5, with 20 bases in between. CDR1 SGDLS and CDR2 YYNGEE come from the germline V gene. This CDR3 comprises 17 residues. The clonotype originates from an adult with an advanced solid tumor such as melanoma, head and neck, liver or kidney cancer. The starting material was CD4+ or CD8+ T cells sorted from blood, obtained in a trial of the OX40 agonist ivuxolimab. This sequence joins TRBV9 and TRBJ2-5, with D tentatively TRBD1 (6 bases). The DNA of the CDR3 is TGTGCCAGCAGCGTAGGTTTAAGGGGACACGGACTGGAGACCCAGTACTTC. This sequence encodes CASSVGLRGHGLETQYF. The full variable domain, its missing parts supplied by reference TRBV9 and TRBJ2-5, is DSGVTQTPKHLITATGQRVTLRCSPRSGDLSVYWYQQSLDQGLQFLIQYYNGEERAKGNILERFSAQQFPDLHSELNLSSLELGDSALYFCASSVGLRGHGLETQYFGPGTRLLVL.